These 26 T cell receptor beta chains share one sample of origin, sequenced in a study of blood T cell repertoires in COVID-19. Clones were sequenced by immunoSEQ multiplex PCR, and TCRdb holds only the in-frame ones, with some missing. Here the sample spans under 250,000 clones, roughly 86% being singletons. Sequencing was done on a sample of peripheral blood. These receptor sequences come from a woman in her 70s with active or convalescent COVID-19.

As DNA, the CDR3 is TGTGCCAGCAGAGATGGGGCCCTAGCTAACTATGGCTACACCTTC. This translates into CASRDGALANYGYTF. The V and J genes are TRBV6-5 and TRBJ1-2; maybe TRBD1 (5 bases). Germline V CDR1 and CDR2: MNHEY, SVGAGI. The CDR3 runs 15 residues. The V end was cut by 6 bases, the J end by 0 bases, with 14 bases between.

The genes are TRBV6-5 and TRBJ2-3; D possibly corresponds to TRBD2 (6 bases). Germline loops: CDR1 MNHEY, CDR2 SVGAGI. This CDR3 has 12 amino acids. The V end was cut by 8 bases, the J end by 9 bases, with 15 bases between. The CDR3 loop reads CASRKGAGTQYF. Written as DNA, the CDR3 is TGTGCCAGCCGAAAAGGGGCGGGGACGCAGTATTTT.

The rearrangement joins TRBV29-1 to TRBJ2-3; 7 bases align to TRBD1. The V gene end was trimmed by 6 bases and the J gene end by 2 bases; junction bases not matched to a gene: 5. This CDR3 has 13 residues. The germline V gene encodes CDR1 SQVTM and CDR2 ANQGSEA. This chain's CDR3 is CSVTGAATDTQYF. CDR3 nucleotide sequence: TGCAGCGTAACAGGGGCGGCCACAGATACGCAGTATTTT.

The chain has TRBV6-4 and TRBJ1-5, with D hard to call. CDR3 length: 13 residues. Germline V lookup: CDR1 MRHNA, CDR2 SNTAGT. V was trimmed by 4 bases and J by 7 bases, leaving 11 bases between them. The DNA of the CDR3 is TGTGCCAGCAGTGCCGAGGAGGGACAGCCCCAGCATTTT. It translates to CASSAEEGQPQHF.

This chain connects TRBV10-3 to TRBJ1-1, with 8 positions matching TRBD1. This CDR3 has 14 amino acids. Germline V gives CDR1 ENHRY, CDR2 SYGVKD. The trim removed 3 bases at V and 5 bases at J, leaving 5 bases unmatched. CDR3 bases: TGTGCCATCAGTGACAGGACAGGGTTGACTGAAGCTTTCTTT. Translation: CAISDRTGLTEAFF.

The DNA of the CDR3 is TGTGCCAGCAGCTCCGACAGCTACGAGCAGTACTTC. The encoded protein is CASSSDSYEQYF. The gene calls are TRBV5-8 and TRBJ2-7, with D perhaps matching TRBD1 (5 bases). CDR1 SGHTS and CDR2 YDEGEE come from the germline V gene. V gave up 3 bases and J gave up 3 bases, with 7 bases separating them. The CDR3 is 12 amino acids.

V usage is TRBV19 and J usage is TRBJ2-7; D is possibly TRBD1 (6 bases). Trimming shortened V by 9 bases and J by 1 base, and 13 bases separated the two germline ends. This CDR3 contains 13 residues. CDR1 is LNHDA, CDR2 SQIVND, per germline (reference sequence). CDR3 in DNA: TGTGCCAGCGGACAGTCCGAATCCTACGAGCAGTACTTC. It yields the protein CASGQSESYEQYF.

This clone was observed a single time. The chain recombines TRBV5-6 with TRBJ2-2; no firm D call. Trimming shortened V by 2 bases and J by 7 bases, and 3 bases separated the two germline ends. This CDR3 contains 11 residues. Germline CDR1 and CDR2: SGHDT and YYEEEE. Here the CDR3 reads CASSFIGELFF. In DNA form, the CDR3 reads TGTGCCAGCAGCTTTATCGGGGAGCTGTTTTTT.

This chain links TRBV6-6 with TRBJ1-1, with 8 bases matching TRBD1. J gave up 4 bases and V 6 bases, and 7 bases lay outside the gene matches. The CDR3 spans 14 residues. Germline-derived CDR1 and CDR2 are MNHNY and SVGAGI (reference sequence). As DNA, the CDR3 is TGTGCCAGCAGCCTCGACAGGGGTCTCACTGAAGCTTTCTTT. Protein sequence: CASSLDRGLTEAFF.

This clone has just one count. The rearrangement uses TRBV19 and TRBJ1-5; tentative D call: TRBD1 (5 bases). This CDR3 region has 15 residues. Trimming pared 5 bases from V and 5 bases from J, leaving 16 bases between. Germline V gene sequence: CDR1 LNHDA, CDR2 SQIVND (reference sequence). In nucleotides, the CDR3 is TGTGCCAGTAGTTTTAGAAGGGCGGGGGATCAGCCCCAGCATTTT. Residues: CASSFRRAGDQPQHF.

The genes are TRBV10-3 and TRBJ2-5; maybe TRBD2 (5 bases). The CDR3 consists of 19 residues. Per the germline V gene, CDR1 is ENHRY and CDR2 is SYGVKD. The germline V and J ends were trimmed by 0 bases and 2 bases, with 22 bases remaining between them. CDR3 amino acids: CAISESKFQIQAEQETQYF. The CDR3 nucleotides read TGTGCCATCAGTGAGTCTAAGTTTCAGATCCAAGCGGAACAAGAGACCCAGTACTTC.

Details on this clone: Other DNA sequences from this sample encode an identical CDR3 as well. The CDR3 loop reads CASGEPNTEAFF. CDR3 coding DNA: TGCGCCAGCGGGGAGCCTAACACTGAAGCTTTCTTT. The chain is built from TRBV5-1 and TRBJ1-1, with no clear D. The CDR3 extends over 12 amino acids. V gave up 7 bases and J gave up 2 bases, with 9 bases separating them. Germline CDR1 and CDR2: SGHRS and YFSETQ.

This chain's CDR3 is CASTLKAGPNYGYTF. The CDR3, as DNA: TGTGCCAGCACCCTAAAGGCAGGCCCCAACTATGGCTACACCTTC. The genes are TRBV25-1 and TRBJ1-2; D gene uncertain. The germline V gene has CDR1 MGHDK and CDR2 SYGVNS. This CDR3 is 15 amino acids long. Trimming removed 7 bases from V and 2 bases from J, with 17 bases in between.

V is TRBV5-6 and J is TRBJ1-5; D unresolved. Deletions cut 0 bases from V and 0 bases from J, with 7 bases between. The CDR3 contains 15 residues. The germline CDR1 and CDR2 sequences are SGHDT and YYEEEE. The CDR3 region is CASSLGRLSNQPQHF. CDR3 sequence (DNA): TGTGCCAGCAGCTTGGGCAGACTTAGCAATCAGCCCCAGCATTTT.

V usage is TRBV13 and J usage is TRBJ1-6; perhaps TRBD1 as D (6 bases). V gave up 8 bases and J gave up 7 bases, with 9 bases separating them. This CDR3 region has 12 residues. Germline V CDR1 and CDR2: PRHDT, FYEKMQ (reference sequence). Here the CDR3 reads CASGQPNSPLHF. The CDR3 bases are TGTGCCAGCGGACAGCCGAATTCACCCCTCCACTTT.

The gene calls are TRBV7-9 and TRBJ1-2; tentative D call: TRBD1 (6 bases). Trimming removed 5 bases from V and 0 bases from J, with 13 bases in between. The CDR3 length is 15 residues. Germline CDR1 and CDR2: SEHNR and FQNEAQ (reference sequence). DNA for the CDR3: TGTGCCAGCAGCGTAGGGGGGCGACCTAACTATGGCTACACCTTC. Translation gives CASSVGGRPNYGYTF.

This chain connects TRBV15 to TRBJ1-4; D remains unclear. V lost 5 bases to trimming and J lost 8 bases, with 15 bases between them. There are 14 residues in the CDR3. Germline V gene sequence: CDR1 LNHNV, CDR2 YYDKDF (reference sequence). The CDR3, as DNA: TGTGCCACCAGCCTCTCCGGGTCCCGCGAAAAACTGTTTTTT. Translated: CATSLSGSREKLFF.

The chain recombines TRBV6-5 with TRBJ1-3; D call uncertain. The CDR3 length is 15 residues. Germline V lookup: CDR1 MNHEY, CDR2 SVGAGI. Between the trimmed V and J ends, which lost 0 bases and 6 bases, there was a span of 12 bases. The DNA for the CDR3 is TGTGCCAGCAGTTACTCGAATGTCGCGGAAAACACCATATATTTT. It is translated as CASSYSNVAENTIYF.

J is TRBJ2-1 and V is TRBV4-2; a weak D match, TRBD2 (5 bases). Germline CDR1 reads LGHNA; CDR2 reads YNFKEQ. V lost 1 base and J lost 1, with 14 bases in between. The CDR3 runs to 17 residues. CDR3 DNA: TGTGCCAGCAGCCAAGGTCACGGGGATGCTTCCTACAATGAGCAGTTCTTC. Its protein is CASSQGHGDASYNEQFF.

The gene calls are TRBV7-2 and TRBJ2-3; 14 positions agree with TRBD2. V lost 4 bases, J lost 4 bases, and 4 bases stayed unmatched. The germline V gene encodes CDR1 SGHTA and CDR2 FQGNSA. This CDR3 is 16 amino acids long. The CDR3 coding sequence is TGTGCCAGCAGCTCGGGACTAGCGGGGGCCTCAGATACGCAGTATTTT. Amino acid sequence: CASSSGLAGASDTQYF.

The rearrangement joins TRBV4-2 to TRBJ1-4; D is possibly TRBD1 (5 bases). Germline CDR1 is LGHNA and CDR2 is YNFKEQ. V was trimmed by 0 bases and J by 2 bases, leaving 10 bases between them. There are 16 residues in the CDR3. The CDR3 protein is CASSQERTRTNEKLFF. The CDR3, as DNA: TGTGCCAGCAGCCAAGAAAGGACACGGACTAATGAAAAACTGTTTTTT.

Concerning this clone: Other DNA sequences of this sample code for an identical CDR3. The rearrangement uses TRBV7-3 and TRBJ2-7; weak D call: TRBD2 (7 bases). Germline V gene sequence: CDR1 SGHTA, CDR2 FQGTGA. The CDR3 is 13 residues long. The V end was cut by 5 bases, the J end by 6 bases, with 14 bases between. In DNA, the CDR3 is TGTGCCAGCAGCGCGTGGGGGGGCTCCGAGCAGTACTTC. It encodes CASSAWGGSEQYF.

This clone was counted a single time. J is TRBJ2-1 and V is TRBV19, with a weak D call TRBD2 (6 bases). V lost 10 bases and J 8 bases, leaving 12 bases between the germline ends. The CDR3 runs to 11 residues. Per germline, CDR1 LNHDA and CDR2 SQIVND (reference sequence). The CDR3 DNA reads as TGTGCCACCGTGACTAGAGATGAGCAGTTCTTC. It is translated as CATVTRDEQFF.

The chain combines TRBV27 with TRBJ1-5; perhaps TRBD1 as D (6 bases). V was pared by 3 bases and J by 7 bases, with 13 bases between. This CDR3 comprises 14 residues. Germline loops: CDR1 MNHEY, CDR2 SMNVEV (reference sequence). The CDR3 DNA is TGTGCCAGCAGTTTGGTACAGGGCCGGCAGCCCCAGCATTTT. It yields the protein CASSLVQGRQPQHF.

This clone was seen only once. The V gene is TRBV5-1, the J gene TRBJ2-1; TRBD2 matches 9 bases. V dropped 0 bases and J dropped 4; count of bases not matched to a gene: 5. CDR1 SGHRS and CDR2 YFSETQ come from the germline V gene. The CDR3 is 16 amino acids. CDR3 region: CASSLVQLAGYNEQFF. In DNA, the CDR3 is TGCGCCAGCAGCTTGGTCCAACTAGCGGGTTACAATGAGCAGTTCTTC. The full variable domain, rest sourced from reference TRBV5-1 and TRBJ2-1, is KAGVTQTPRYLIKTRGQQVTLSCSPISGHRSVSWYQQTPGQGLQFLFEYFSETQRNKGNFPGRFSGRQFSNSRSEMNVSTLELGDSALYLCASSLVQLAGYNEQFFGPGTRLTVL.

The chain recombines TRBV19 with TRBJ1-2; no definite D call. The germline V gene encodes CDR1 LNHDA and CDR2 SQIVND (reference sequence). This CDR3 region has 12 residues. The V end lost 6 bases, the J end lost 6 bases, and 11 bases lay between the germline ends. CDR3 coding DNA: TGTGCCAGTAGGACGACAAGTAATGGCTACACCTTC. This encodes CASRTTSNGYTF.